Listed below are T cell receptor beta chains from one sample, sequenced in a study of cytomegalovirus exposure and HLA in healthy donors. Clones were read by immunoSEQ multiplex PCR, and TCRdb kept only the in-frame ones, dropping some. The sample records fewer than 150,000 clones, 70% to 90% being singletons. The sample was PBMCs. The receptor source for this set is a woman under 30 in good health and CMV-seropositive. CDR3s include the opening cysteine and the closing phenylalanine or tryptophan. The order of the fields is J gene, clone size, V gene, D gene, CDR3 DNA, CDR3 protein. The D gene is left open where the match is weak. Clone size appears in some rows only: once, few, many, or a class for an expanded clone.

J gene: TRBJ1-2; clone size: -; V gene: TRBV10-3; D gene: TRBD1; CDR3 DNA: TGTGCCATCAGTGACCCCCGGACAGGGTCGATTGATGGCTACACCTTC; CDR3 protein: CAISDPRTGSIDGYTF
J gene: TRBJ2-2; clone size: -; V gene: TRBV7-9; D gene: -; CDR3 DNA: TGTGCCATCCCAGGGGCAGTATCCGGGGAGCTGTTTTTT; CDR3 protein: CAIPGAVSGELFF
J gene: TRBJ1-5; clone size: -; V gene: TRBV9; D gene: TRBD1; CDR3 DNA: TGTGCCAGCAGCGTCTGGGACAGGGCTCAGCCCCAGCATTTT; CDR3 protein: CASSVWDRAQPQHF
J gene: TRBJ2-1; clone size: once; V gene: TRBV9; D gene: -; CDR3 DNA: TGTGCCAGCAGCGAACAGGGTGGTGTGTCCTACAATGAGCAGTTCTTC; CDR3 protein: CASSEQGGVSYNEQFF
J gene: TRBJ2-1; clone size: -; V gene: TRBV10-1; D gene: -; CDR3 DNA: TGCGCCAGCAGTGGCGGGCTCTCCTACAATGAGCAGTTCTTC; CDR3 protein: CASSGGLSYNEQFF
J gene: TRBJ2-2; clone size: -; V gene: TRBV28; D gene: -; CDR3 DNA: TGTGCCAGCAGTTACCCCCCGGGGGCAGGGGGAAACACCGGGGAGCTGTTTTTT; CDR3 protein: CASSYPPGAGGNTGELFF
J gene: TRBJ1-4; clone size: -; V gene: TRBV5-1; D gene: -; CDR3 DNA: TGCGCCAGCAGCCCTACAGGAGTTGATAATGAAAAACTGTTTTTT; CDR3 protein: CASSPTGVDNEKLFF
J gene: TRBJ2-2; clone size: -; V gene: TRBV7-3; D gene: TRBD2; CDR3 DNA: TGTGCCAGCAGCTTAAATAGCGGGAGTAACACCGGGGAGCTGTTTTTT; CDR3 protein: CASSLNSGSNTGELFF
J gene: TRBJ2-7; clone size: few; V gene: TRBV7-9; D gene: TRBD2; CDR3 DNA: TGTGCCAGCAGACTAGCGGGAGCCTACGAGCAGTACTTC; CDR3 protein: CASRLAGAYEQYF
J gene: TRBJ1-2; clone size: once; V gene: TRBV4-1; D gene: -; CDR3 DNA: TGCGCCAGCAGCCAAGACCCCGCGCCACCTAACTATGGCTACACCTTC; CDR3 protein: CASSQDPAPPNYGYTF
J gene: TRBJ1-1; clone size: few; V gene: TRBV29-1; D gene: TRBD1; CDR3 DNA: TGCAGTACCGAACAGGGGCTGAACACTGAAGCTTTCTTT; CDR3 protein: CSTEQGLNTEAFF
J gene: TRBJ2-1; clone size: -; V gene: TRBV19; D gene: TRBD1; CDR3 DNA: TGTGCCAGTAGTATCGGGGACAGCCAGTTCTTC; CDR3 protein: CASSIGDSQFF
J gene: TRBJ1-4; clone size: few; V gene: TRBV6-6; D gene: -; CDR3 DNA: TGTGCCAGCAGTTACGTCAAAGGGGGAGAAAAACTGTTTTTT; CDR3 protein: CASSYVKGGEKLFF
J gene: TRBJ1-5; clone size: -; V gene: TRBV5-4; D gene: -; CDR3 DNA: TGTGCCAGCAGCTATGGAGGGGATCAGCCCCAGCATTTT; CDR3 protein: CASSYGGDQPQHF
J gene: TRBJ1-2; clone size: -; V gene: TRBV6-5; D gene: TRBD1; CDR3 DNA: TGTGCCAGCAGTTACCCCGAGGGACAGGGGCACGGCTACACCTTC; CDR3 protein: CASSYPEGQGHGYTF
J gene: TRBJ1-2; clone size: -; V gene: TRBV13; D gene: -; CDR3 DNA: TGTGCCAGCACGACGGGCAGGGGCAACTATGGCTACACCTTC; CDR3 protein: CASTTGRGNYGYTF
J gene: TRBJ2-1; clone size: -; V gene: TRBV5-1; D gene: -; CDR3 DNA: TGCGCCAGCAGCTTGCCAGGGCCCCCCTACAATGAGCAGTTCTTC; CDR3 protein: CASSLPGPPYNEQFF
J gene: TRBJ2-7; clone size: -; V gene: TRBV11-2; D gene: -; CDR3 DNA: TGTGCCAGCAGCCAGGGACTCTCCGAGCAGTACTTC; CDR3 protein: CASSQGLSEQYF
J gene: TRBJ1-5; clone size: -; V gene: TRBV6-5; D gene: -; CDR3 DNA: TGTGCCAGCACCCCCCAGGGGACGTTCAATCAGCCCCAGCATTTT; CDR3 protein: CASTPQGTFNQPQHF
J gene: TRBJ2-3; clone size: -; V gene: TRBV28; D gene: -; CDR3 DNA: TGTGCCAGCAGCCTAAACGGTGCCACAGATACGCAGTATTTT; CDR3 protein: CASSLNGATDTQYF
J gene: TRBJ2-7; clone size: -; V gene: TRBV28; D gene: TRBD1; CDR3 DNA: TGTGCCAGCAAAATCCCGGGACAGGGGTCCTACGAGCAGTACTTC; CDR3 protein: CASKIPGQGSYEQYF
J gene: TRBJ2-3; clone size: -; V gene: TRBV2; D gene: TRBD2; CDR3 DNA: TGTGCCAGCAGTGACCTTCCAGCGGGGGGCGGGGATACGCAGTATTTT; CDR3 protein: CASSDLPAGGGDTQYF
J gene: TRBJ2-7; clone size: few; V gene: TRBV27; D gene: TRBD1; CDR3 DNA: TGTGCCAGCAGACGATCCGGGACAGGGGGTTACGAGCAGTACTTC; CDR3 protein: CASRRSGTGGYEQYF
J gene: TRBJ2-5; clone size: once; V gene: TRBV6-8; D gene: TRBD2; CDR3 DNA: TGTGCCAGCAGTTACCGGACTAGCGGGAGACGGGAGACCCAGTACTTC; CDR3 protein: CASSYRTSGRRETQYF
J gene: TRBJ1-1; clone size: -; V gene: TRBV2; D gene: TRBD1; CDR3 DNA: TGTGCCAGCAGTTTGACAGGGGGCGACTCGATGAACACTGAAGCTTTCTTT; CDR3 protein: CASSLTGGDSMNTEAFF
J gene: TRBJ2-7; clone size: -; V gene: TRBV7-9; D gene: -; CDR3 DNA: TGTGCCAGCAGCGTCGGGTACGAGCAGTACTTC; CDR3 protein: CASSVGYEQYF
J gene: TRBJ2-7; clone size: few; V gene: TRBV5-1; D gene: TRBD1; CDR3 DNA: TGCGCCAGCAGCCCAGAACACCCGGGACAGATGGGCGAGCAGTACTTC; CDR3 protein: CASSPEHPGQMGEQYF
J gene: TRBJ2-3; clone size: -; V gene: TRBV27; D gene: TRBD2; CDR3 DNA: TGTGCCAGCAGTTCGGTAGCGGGAGTAGGAACAGATACGCAGTATTTT; CDR3 protein: CASSSVAGVGTDTQYF
J gene: TRBJ2-1; clone size: -; V gene: TRBV29-1; D gene: -; CDR3 DNA: TGCAGCGTTGTTCTATTCTCCTACAATGAGCAGTTCTTC; CDR3 protein: CSVVLFSYNEQFF
J gene: TRBJ2-1; clone size: once; V gene: TRBV27; D gene: TRBD2; CDR3 DNA: TGTGCCAGCAGTTTGGGACTAGCCGGGCGAGGTGAGCAGTTCTTC; CDR3 protein: CASSLGLAGRGEQFF
J gene: TRBJ1-1; clone size: -; V gene: TRBV6-5; D gene: -; CDR3 DNA: TGTGCCAGCAAGCGAGGAGGGGAGAACACTGAAGCTTTCTTT; CDR3 protein: CASKRGGENTEAFF
J gene: TRBJ2-3; clone size: -; V gene: TRBV10-2; D gene: TRBD2; CDR3 DNA: TGCGCCAGCGTTCGGGGGGGCCCAGATACGCAGTATTTT; CDR3 protein: CASVRGGPDTQYF
J gene: TRBJ1-1; clone size: -; V gene: TRBV28; D gene: TRBD1; CDR3 DNA: TGTGCCACAAACCACAGGGGGCCTGTGAACACTGAAGCTTTCTTT; CDR3 protein: CATNHRGPVNTEAFF
J gene: TRBJ1-5; clone size: -; V gene: TRBV19; D gene: -; CDR3 DNA: TGTGCCAGTAGTCATAGCCCCAGGGGCTTACAGCAGCCCCAGCATTTT; CDR3 protein: CASSHSPRGLQQPQHF
J gene: TRBJ1-1; clone size: -; V gene: TRBV19; D gene: -; CDR3 DNA: TGTGCCAGTAGTATAGAGGCGGGGGTCACTGAAGCTTTCTTT; CDR3 protein: CASSIEAGVTEAFF
J gene: TRBJ2-6; clone size: few; V gene: TRBV27; D gene: -; CDR3 DNA: TGTGCCAGCAGTTTATGGAGGGAGCGAGGAGGGGCCAACGTCCTGACTTTC; CDR3 protein: CASSLWRERGGANVLTF
J gene: TRBJ2-3; clone size: -; V gene: TRBV7-3; D gene: -; CDR3 DNA: TGTGCCAGCAGCTTAACCCCTGGAGGGAGAGATACGCAGTATTTT; CDR3 protein: CASSLTPGGRDTQYF